This passage covers 3 T cell receptor beta chains from one sample sequenced in a study of cytomegalovirus exposure and HLA in healthy donors. Sequencing was performed with immunoSEQ multiplex PCR; in TCRdb, only in-frame clones are kept and a portion is missing. The data contain more than 150,000 clones, 84% of them singletons. The source material was PBMCs. The origin of the receptors is a woman aged 18-35 years in good health and CMV-seropositive.

This chain links TRBV18 with TRBJ2-1; D remains ambiguous. The CDR3 consists of 15 residues. Germline-derived CDR1 and CDR2 are KGHSH and LQKENI. Trimming removed 2 bases at V and 4 bases at J, with 12 bases between. CDR3 amino acids: CASSPVPQRYNEQFF. CDR3 DNA: TGTGCCAGCTCACCAGTCCCCCAGCGATACAATGAGCAGTTCTTC.

The rearrangement uses TRBV5-1 and TRBJ1-1; unclear D gene. This CDR3 has 14 amino acids. Trimming left V 6 bases short and J 1 base short, with 13 bases between. From germline, CDR1 is SGHRS and CDR2 YFSETQ. The DNA of the CDR3 is TGCGCCAGCAACGTTCAGGTAGGGAACACTGAAGCTTTCTTT. Protein: CASNVQVGNTEAFF.

This sequence joins TRBV5-6 and TRBJ1-4; 11 positions agree with TRBD1. The CDR3 covers 13 residues. Germline CDR1 is SGHDT and CDR2 is YYEEEE. After removal of 4 bases from V and 10 bases from J, the junction contained 3 bases not matched to a gene. In DNA, the CDR3 is TGTGCCAGCAGCGTGGACAGGGGGCCAAAACTGTTTTTT. Protein sequence: CASSVDRGPKLFF.